The rows below give T cell receptor beta chains drawn from one sample of a study of cytomegalovirus exposure and HLA in healthy donors. Here immunoSEQ multiplex PCR was the method, and the copy in TCRdb shows in-frame clones only, minus some. This table holds about 120,000 clones, about 70% found once. Sequencing used PBMCs. Receptors were obtained from a human donor in good health. CDR3s include the opening cysteine and the closing phenylalanine or tryptophan. D genes are given only for firm matches. Clone size is given for some rows only: seen once, a few or many times, or a class if the clone is expanded.

>.|.|TRBV2|TRBJ1-5
TGTGCCAGCAGTGCACAGGTTCTCGCCAATCAGCCCCAGCATTTT
CASSAQVLANQPQHF
>.|.|TRBV9|TRBJ2-3
TGTGCCAGCAGCGTGATAGGGGGTGCAGATACGCAGTATTTT
CASSVIGGADTQYF
>.|TRBD2|TRBV15|TRBJ2-5
TGTGCCACCGGCGGGAGGACCCTCCAAGAGACCCAGTACTTC
CATGGRTLQETQYF
>.|.|TRBV7-6|TRBJ1-5
TGTGCCAGCAGCTTACAGGGTGGACAGCCCCAGCATTTT
CASSLQGGQPQHF
>.|.|TRBV30|TRBJ1-3
TGTGCCTGGAGTGTATGGGCAGGGCTAAGTGGAAACACCATATATTTT
CAWSVWAGLSGNTIYF
>.|TRBD1|TRBV5-6|TRBJ1-1
TGTGCCAGCAGCTTAACAGGGGCGCACACTGAAGCTTTCTTT
CASSLTGAHTEAFF
>.|.|TRBV5-6|TRBJ1-3
TGTGCCAGCAGCTATAGGGCCAGAGGGTTGAACACCATATATTTT
CASSYRARGLNTIYF
>.|.|TRBV10-3|TRBJ1-6
TGTGCCATCAGTGATACTCTACCTAATTCACCCCTCCACTTT
CAISDTLPNSPLHF
>.|.|TRBV29-1|TRBJ2-5
TGCAGCGAGAGGAGAGGGGGGGGAGAGACCCAGTACTTC
CSERRGGGETQYF
>.|TRBD1|TRBV27|TRBJ1-5
TGTGCCAGCAGTCCACGGACAGGGAGCAATCAGCCCCAGCATTTT
CASSPRTGSNQPQHF
>.|TRBD2|TRBV4-2|TRBJ2-4
TGTGCCAGCAGCCAAGATGGGATCGGGGGGACCATAGCCAAAAACATTCAGTACTTC
CASSQDGIGGTIAKNIQYF
>.|TRBD2|TRBV4-1|TRBJ2-2
TGCGCCAGCAGCCAAGAGCTACTATCTAGCGGTAAAACCGGGGAGCTGTTTTTT
CASSQELLSSGKTGELFF
>many|TRBD1|TRBV4-2|TRBJ1-1
TGTGCCAGCAGCCCCACTCCAACAGACAGGGGGGGGATCGCTGAAGCTTTCTTT
CASSPTPTDRGGIAEAFF
>.|.|TRBV6-5|TRBJ2-3
TGTGCCAGCAACGAGCGGAGGGCCACAGATACGCAGTATTTT
CASNERRATDTQYF
>.|.|TRBV13|TRBJ2-3
TGTGCCAGCAGCTCATTAGCGGATAACACAGATACGCAGTATTTT
CASSSLADNTDTQYF
>.|TRBD1|TRBV5-6|TRBJ2-7
TGTGCCAGCAGCTTGGGGAGAGGACAGGGTGGCAACGAGCAGTACTTC
CASSLGRGQGGNEQYF
>.|TRBD1|TRBV7-9|TRBJ1-4
TGTGCCAGCAGCCGGACAGGAGGGTTAGTGGAAAAACTGTTTTTT
CASSRTGGLVEKLFF
>.|.|TRBV10-3|TRBJ2-7
TGTGCCATCGGCCTGGACAGTCCCTACGAGCAGTACTTC
CAIGLDSPYEQYF
>many|.|TRBV29-1|TRBJ2-1
TGCAGCGGGACCGGGGCCTACAATGAGCAGTTCTTC
CSGTGAYNEQFF
>.|TRBD1|TRBV5-4|TRBJ1-2
TGTGCCAGCAGCCGACCTCGGACAGGGAACTATGGCTACACCTTC
CASSRPRTGNYGYTF
>.|TRBD1|TRBV19|TRBJ1-2
TGTGCCAGTAGTATTCAATGGACAGGGAGTAATGGCTACACCTTC
CASSIQWTGSNGYTF
>once|TRBD1|TRBV28|TRBJ1-5
TGTGCCAGCAGTTTGAGGACAGGGACGTCTTGGAATCAGCCCCAGCATTTT
CASSLRTGTSWNQPQHF
>few|TRBD1|TRBV5-6|TRBJ1-1
TGTGCCAGCAGCCCCCAGGGGGGAACTGAAGCTTTCTTT
CASSPQGGTEAFF
>.|.|TRBV5-4|TRBJ2-7
TGTGCCAGCAGCCTCAGTAGCGGTACCTACGAGCAGTACTTC
CASSLSSGTYEQYF
>.|.|TRBV5-1|TRBJ2-3
TGCGCCAGCAGCTTGGCCAGGAGGACTAGCACAGATACGCAGTATTTT
CASSLARRTSTDTQYF
>.|TRBD2|TRBV28|TRBJ2-7
TGTGCCAGCAGTCCCGGACTAGCGGGTAAGAAGTACTTC
CASSPGLAGKKYF
>.|.|TRBV2|TRBJ2-7
TGTGCCAGCAGTGAGTCTATATTGTACGAGCAGTACTTC
CASSESILYEQYF
>.|TRBD1|TRBV7-9|TRBJ2-2
TGTGCCAGCAGCTCGACAGGGATCACCGGGGAGCTGTTTTTT
CASSSTGITGELFF
>.|TRBD2|TRBV2|TRBJ2-7
TGTGCCAGCAGCCAAGGGGCTAGCGGGAGGGCCGTCCACGAGCAGTACTTC
CASSQGASGRAVHEQYF
>few|.|TRBV7-2|TRBJ2-5
TGTGCCAGCAGCCTGGGGGCGGGAGTCCAAGAGACCCAGTACTTC
CASSLGAGVQETQYF